The source of this T cell receptor (beta chain) is a study of T cells after yellow fever vaccination. Looking at the study overall: Fractions low in cell number were prepared with SMART-Seq v4 Ultra Low Input.

This clonotype was found many times. In making TCR cDNA, 5'RACE template switching added a universal primer site and UMIs to it. TCRdb re-derived calls from the 5' RACE reads in MiXCR, one entry per CDR3 protein. The sample lists 300,000 to 400,000 distinct CDR3 sequences, 12% occurring once. Germline lookup yields CDR1 MGHRA and CDR2 YSYEKL. The CDR3 contains 14 residues. Unmatched junction bases numbered 2, after V lost 4 bases and J lost 2 bases. The V and J genes are TRBV4-1 and TRBJ2-7, with 10 bases lining up with TRBD1. The sequence was collected from a man aged 18 to 35 who received the YFV17D yellow fever vaccine. The material sequenced was CD4+ T cells sorted from PBMCs, taken 15 days after the yellow fever booster vaccination. CDR3 region: CASSPDRGPYEQYV. CDR3 DNA sequence: TGCGCCAGCAGCCCCGACAGGGGGCCCTACGAGCAGTACGTC.